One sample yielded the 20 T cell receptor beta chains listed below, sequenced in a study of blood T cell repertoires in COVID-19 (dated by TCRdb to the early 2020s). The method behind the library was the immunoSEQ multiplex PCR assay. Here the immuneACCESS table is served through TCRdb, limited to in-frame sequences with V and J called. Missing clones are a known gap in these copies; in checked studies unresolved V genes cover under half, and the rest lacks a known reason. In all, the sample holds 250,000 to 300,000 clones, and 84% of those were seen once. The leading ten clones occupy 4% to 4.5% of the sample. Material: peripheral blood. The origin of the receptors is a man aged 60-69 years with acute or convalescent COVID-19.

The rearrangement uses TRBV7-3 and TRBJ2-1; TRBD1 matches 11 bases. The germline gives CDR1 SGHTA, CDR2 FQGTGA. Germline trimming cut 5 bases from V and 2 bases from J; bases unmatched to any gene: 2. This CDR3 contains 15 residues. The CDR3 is CASSKGQGAYNEQFF. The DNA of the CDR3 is TGTGCCAGCAGCAAGGGACAGGGGGCCTACAATGAGCAGTTCTTC.

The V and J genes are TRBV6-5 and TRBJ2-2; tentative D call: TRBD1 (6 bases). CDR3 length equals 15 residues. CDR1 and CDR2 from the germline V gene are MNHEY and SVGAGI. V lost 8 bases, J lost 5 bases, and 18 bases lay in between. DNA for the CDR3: TGTGCCAGCGTATCTTCAGGGGCCCTTACCGGGGAGCTGTTTTTT. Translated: CASVSSGALTGELFF.

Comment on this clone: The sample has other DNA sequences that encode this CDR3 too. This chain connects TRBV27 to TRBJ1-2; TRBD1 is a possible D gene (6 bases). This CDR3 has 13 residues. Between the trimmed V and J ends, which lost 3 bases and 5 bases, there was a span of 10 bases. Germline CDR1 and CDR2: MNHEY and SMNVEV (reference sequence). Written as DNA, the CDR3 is TGTGCCAGCAGTTTCAGGGGAGGGTATGGCTACACCTTC. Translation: CASSFRGGYGYTF.

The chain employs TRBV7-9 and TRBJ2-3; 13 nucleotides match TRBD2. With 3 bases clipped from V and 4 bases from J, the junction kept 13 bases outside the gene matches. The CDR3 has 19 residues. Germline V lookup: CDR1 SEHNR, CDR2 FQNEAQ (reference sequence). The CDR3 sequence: CASSFWGLKTSGRADTQYF. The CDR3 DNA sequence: TGTGCCAGCAGCTTTTGGGGCCTCAAAACTAGCGGGAGGGCAGATACGCAGTATTTT.

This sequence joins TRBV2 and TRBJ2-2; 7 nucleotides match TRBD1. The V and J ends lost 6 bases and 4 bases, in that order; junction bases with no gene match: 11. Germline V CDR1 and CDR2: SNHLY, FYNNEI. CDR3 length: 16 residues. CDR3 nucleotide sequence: TGTGCCAGCAGCCTAAGGACAGGAATCGTCACCGGGGAGCTGTTTTTT. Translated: CASSLRTGIVTGELFF.

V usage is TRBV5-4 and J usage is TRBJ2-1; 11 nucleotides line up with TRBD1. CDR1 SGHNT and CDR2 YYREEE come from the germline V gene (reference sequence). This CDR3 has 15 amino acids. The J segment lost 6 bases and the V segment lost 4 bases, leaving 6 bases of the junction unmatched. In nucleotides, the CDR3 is TGTGCCAGCAGCAAGGACAGGGGGCTTGTCAATGAGCAGTTCTTC. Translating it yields CASSKDRGLVNEQFF.

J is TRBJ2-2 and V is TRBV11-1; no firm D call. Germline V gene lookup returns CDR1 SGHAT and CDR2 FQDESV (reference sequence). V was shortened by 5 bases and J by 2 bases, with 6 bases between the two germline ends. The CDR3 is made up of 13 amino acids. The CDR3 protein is CASSELNTGELFF. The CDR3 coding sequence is TGTGCCAGCAGCGAGCTCAACACCGGGGAGCTGTTTTTT.

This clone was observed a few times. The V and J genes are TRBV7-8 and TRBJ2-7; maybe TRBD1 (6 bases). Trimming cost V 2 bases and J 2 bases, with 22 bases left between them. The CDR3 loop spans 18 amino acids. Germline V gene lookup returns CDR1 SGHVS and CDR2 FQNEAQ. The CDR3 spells CASSLRFPIQGRTYEQYF. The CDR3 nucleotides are TGTGCCAGCAGCTTAAGGTTTCCCATTCAGGGGCGGACCTACGAGCAGTACTTC.

The CDR3 here is CASSPQTTGVDGAFF. CDR3 DNA: TGTGCCAGCTCACCTCAAACCACAGGGGTAGACGGGGCTTTCTTT. This chain joins TRBV18 and TRBJ1-1; 7 bases are a match to TRBD1. Germline lookup yields CDR1 KGHSH and CDR2 LQKENI. The CDR3 sequence is 15 residues long. The junction had 15 bases not matched to a gene; V was cut back by 3 bases and J by 11 bases.

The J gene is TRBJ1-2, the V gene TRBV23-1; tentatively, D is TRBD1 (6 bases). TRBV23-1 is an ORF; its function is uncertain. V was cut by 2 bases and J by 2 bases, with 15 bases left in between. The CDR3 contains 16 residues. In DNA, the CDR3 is TGCGCCAGCAGTCAACCCGGACAGTGGAGGAACTATGGCTACACCTTC. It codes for CASSQPGQWRNYGYTF.

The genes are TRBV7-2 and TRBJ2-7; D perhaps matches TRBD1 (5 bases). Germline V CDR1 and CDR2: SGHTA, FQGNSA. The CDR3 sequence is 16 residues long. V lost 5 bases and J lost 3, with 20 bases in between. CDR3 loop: CASSPDAEAGFYEQYF. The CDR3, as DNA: TGTGCCAGCAGCCCCGACGCTGAGGCAGGGTTCTACGAGCAGTACTTC.

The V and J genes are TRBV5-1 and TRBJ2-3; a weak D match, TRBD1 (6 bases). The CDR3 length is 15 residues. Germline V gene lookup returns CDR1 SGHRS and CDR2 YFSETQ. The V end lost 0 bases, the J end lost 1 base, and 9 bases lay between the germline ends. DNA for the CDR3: TGCGCCAGCAGCTTGGAAGGACAGCGCACAGATACGCAGTATTTT. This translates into CASSLEGQRTDTQYF.

CDR3 sequence: CASSTGPVSEQYF. The CDR3 bases are TGTGCCAGCAGCACCGGTCCGGTGAGCGAGCAGTACTTC. This rearrangement joins TRBV7-2 to TRBJ2-7; the D is unclear. V gave up 5 bases and J gave up 6 bases, with 14 bases separating them. Germline V gene sequence: CDR1 SGHTA, CDR2 FQGNSA. The CDR3 extends over 13 amino acids.

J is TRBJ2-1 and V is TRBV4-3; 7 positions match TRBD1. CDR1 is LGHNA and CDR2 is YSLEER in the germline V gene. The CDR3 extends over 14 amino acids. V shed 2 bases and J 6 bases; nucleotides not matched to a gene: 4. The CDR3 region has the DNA TGCGCCAGCAGCCAACTACAGGGGTTCAATGAGCAGTTCTTC. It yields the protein CASSQLQGFNEQFF.

CDR3 in amino acids: CASSVAGAYNEQFF. CDR3 nucleotide sequence: TGTGCCAGCAGCGTAGCGGGGGCCTACAATGAGCAGTTCTTC. The chain couples TRBV9 to TRBJ2-1; possible D gene TRBD2, 6 bases. V was clipped by 0 bases and J by 2 bases, with 6 bases between them. The CDR3 spans 14 residues. The germline V gene has CDR1 SGDLS and CDR2 YYNGEE.

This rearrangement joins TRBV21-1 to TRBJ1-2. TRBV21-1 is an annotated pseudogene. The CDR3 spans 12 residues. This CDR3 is CASSKVGYGYTF. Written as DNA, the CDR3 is TGTGCCAGCAGCAAAGTCGGCTATGGCTACACCTTC.

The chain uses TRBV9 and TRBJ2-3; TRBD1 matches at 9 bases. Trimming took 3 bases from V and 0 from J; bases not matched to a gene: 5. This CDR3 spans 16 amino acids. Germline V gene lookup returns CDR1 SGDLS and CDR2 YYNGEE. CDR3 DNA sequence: TGTGCCAGCAGCGCCTGGACAGGGGCCAGCACAGATACGCAGTATTTT. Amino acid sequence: CASSAWTGASTDTQYF.

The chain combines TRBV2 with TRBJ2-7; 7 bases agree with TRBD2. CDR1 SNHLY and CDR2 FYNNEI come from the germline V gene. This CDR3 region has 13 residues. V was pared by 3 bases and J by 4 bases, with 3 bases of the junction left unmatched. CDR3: CASSDLGGYEQYF. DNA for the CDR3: TGTGCCAGCAGTGATCTGGGGGGGTACGAGCAGTACTTC.

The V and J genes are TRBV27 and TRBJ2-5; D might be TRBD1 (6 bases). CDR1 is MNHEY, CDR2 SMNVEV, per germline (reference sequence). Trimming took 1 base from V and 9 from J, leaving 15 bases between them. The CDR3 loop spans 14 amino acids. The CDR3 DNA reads TGTGCCAGCAGTTTATTTGGACAGAGTTCGGCCCAGTACTTC. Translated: CASSLFGQSSAQYF.

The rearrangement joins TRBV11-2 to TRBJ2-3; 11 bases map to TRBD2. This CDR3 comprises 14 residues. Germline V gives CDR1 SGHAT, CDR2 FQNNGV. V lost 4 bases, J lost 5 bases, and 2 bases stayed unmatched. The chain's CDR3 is CASSSGLAGDTQYF. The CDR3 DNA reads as TGTGCCAGCAGCTCCGGACTAGCGGGAGATACGCAGTATTTT.